The 14 T cell receptor beta chains listed next were all sequenced from one sample in a study of T cell changes during pregnancy in multiple sclerosis. Clones were read by immunoSEQ multiplex PCR, and TCRdb kept only the in-frame ones, dropping some. In the table there are over 90,000 clones, 92% of which are singletons. The starting material was peripheral blood, obtained after pregnancy. The receptors here all came from a female donor with multiple sclerosis, enrolled in a pregnancy study.

The chain has TRBV4-3 and TRBJ1-2; D is undetermined. The CDR3 loop spans 12 amino acids. V shed 5 bases and J shed 7 bases, with 11 bases lying between them. From germline, CDR1 is LGHNA and CDR2 YSLEER. CDR3 amino acids: CASSEARGGYTF. The CDR3 DNA is TGCGCCAGCAGCGAAGCCCGGGGTGGCTACACCTTC.

The rearrangement links TRBV6-5 to TRBJ1-5, with TRBD1 matching over 8 bases. The CDR3 spans 15 residues. V shed 7 bases, J shed 1 base, and the junction held 6 bases outside the gene matches. The germline V gene has CDR1 MNHEY and CDR2 SVGAGI. The CDR3 DNA follows: TGTGCCAGCAAAACAGGGGGTACAAGCAATCAGCCCCAGCATTTT. It codes for CASKTGGTSNQPQHF.

The genes are TRBV29-1 and TRBJ1-2, with TRBD1 matching over 10 bases. V gave up 2 bases and J gave up 7 bases; unmatched junction bases: 4. The CDR3 is 13 amino acids. Per the germline V gene, CDR1 is SQVTM and CDR2 is ANQGSEA. The CDR3, as DNA: TGCAGCGTTGAAAGGGGACAGGGGTTTGGCTACACCTTC. It codes for CSVERGQGFGYTF.

V usage is TRBV19 and J usage is TRBJ2-7, with D possibly matching TRBD2 (5 bases). Germline V gene lookup returns CDR1 LNHDA and CDR2 SQIVND (reference sequence). The CDR3 length is 14 residues. V lost 6 bases and J 1 base, leaving 13 bases between the germline ends. CDR3 DNA: TGTGCCAGTAGAAAAGCGGTGGAGTCCTACGAGCAGTACTTC. Its translation is CASRKAVESYEQYF.

V gene TRBV7-8 combines with J gene TRBJ2-1, with 15 bases matching TRBD2. CDR3 length equals 18 residues. CDR1 and CDR2 (germline): SGHVS, FQNEAQ. Trimming cost V 5 bases and J 4 bases; bases outside gene matches: 9. CDR3 region: CASSTRPGLAGGYNEQFF. The DNA of the CDR3 is TGTGCCAGCAGCACACGGCCGGGACTAGCGGGAGGTTACAATGAGCAGTTCTTC.

The chain's CDR3 is CASSPGQGKIYEQYF. The CDR3 DNA reads TGTGCCAGCAGTCCGGGACAGGGGAAAATCTACGAGCAGTACTTC. The chain uses TRBV27 and TRBJ2-7, with TRBD1 matching 10 bases. The CDR3 extends over 15 amino acids. The V gene end was trimmed by 5 bases and the J gene end by 3 bases; junction bases not matched to a gene: 7. From germline, CDR1 is MNHEY and CDR2 SMNVEV (reference sequence).

The rearrangement uses TRBV11-2 and TRBJ2-2; 11 bases agree with TRBD1. The trim removed 3 bases at V and 5 bases at J, leaving 5 bases unmatched. Per the germline V gene, CDR1 is SGHAT and CDR2 is FQNNGV. CDR3 length: 16 amino acids. The CDR3 protein is CASSFTGQGGTGELFF. CDR3 nucleotide sequence: TGTGCCAGCAGCTTCACGGGACAGGGGGGAACCGGGGAGCTGTTTTTT.

The chain is built from TRBV13 and TRBJ2-1; 9 bases line up with TRBD2. The V gene end was trimmed by 1 base and the J gene end by 6 bases; junction bases not matched to a gene: 16. This CDR3 spans 19 amino acids. In germline, CDR1 is PRHDT, CDR2 FYEKMQ (reference sequence). CDR3: CASSLVGVGSGGSGNEQFF. CDR3 nucleotide sequence: TGTGCCAGCAGCTTAGTCGGGGTGGGTAGCGGGGGCTCGGGCAATGAGCAGTTCTTC.

V usage is TRBV18 and J usage is TRBJ1-6; tentative D call: TRBD1 (6 bases). Germline V gene lookup returns CDR1 KGHSH and CDR2 LQKENI. Trimming stripped 4 bases from V and 10 bases from J, with 11 bases between. This CDR3 comprises 13 residues. The CDR3 sequence is CASSRNRESPLHF. In nucleotides, the CDR3 is TGTGCCAGCTCACGGAACAGGGAATCACCCCTCCACTTT.

The CDR3 region is CASSRGFSTDTQYF. The CDR3, as DNA: TGTGCCAGCAGCCGAGGTTTTAGCACAGATACGCAGTATTTT. The chain links TRBV27 to TRBJ2-3; D not resolved. The V end lost 6 bases, the J end lost 0 bases, and 10 bases lay between the germline ends. This CDR3 has 14 amino acids. Germline CDR1 is MNHEY and CDR2 is SMNVEV (reference sequence).

The CDR3 protein is CASSRSGIDTQYF. The CDR3 nucleotides are TGTGCCAGTAGCCGCTCAGGGATAGATACGCAGTATTTT. The chain employs TRBV19 and TRBJ2-3; weak D call: TRBD1 (5 bases). The CDR3 runs 13 residues. The germline V gene has CDR1 LNHDA and CDR2 SQIVND (reference sequence). Trimming took off 6 bases at V and 5 bases at J, with 12 bases between the two ends.

This clone occurred a few times. This chain connects TRBV2 to TRBJ1-6; 7 nucleotides line up with TRBD1. Trimming took 8 bases from V and 6 from J; bases not matched to a gene: 4. The CDR3 is made up of 13 amino acids. Looked up from germline, CDR1 is SNHLY and CDR2 is FYNNEI. The CDR3 protein is CASGDSPNSPLHF. In nucleotides, the CDR3 is TGTGCCAGCGGGGACAGCCCTAATTCACCCCTCCACTTT.

V usage is TRBV29-1 and J usage is TRBJ2-7; 11 bases match TRBD2. V lost 6 bases and J lost 1; bases outside the gene matches: 5. The CDR3 loop spans 14 amino acids. Germline CDR1 and CDR2: SQVTM and ANQGSEA. CDR3 amino acids: CSVHTSGGSYEQYF. The CDR3 DNA reads TGCAGCGTCCATACTAGCGGGGGTTCCTACGAGCAGTACTTC.

CDR3 loop: CASKKNGQNTEAFF. The CDR3 DNA sequence: TGTGCCAGTAAAAAGAACGGACAGAACACTGAAGCTTTCTTT. The V gene is TRBV19, the J gene TRBJ1-1; a weak D match, TRBD1 (5 bases). Germline values: CDR1 LNHDA, CDR2 SQIVND (reference sequence). The V and J ends lost 7 bases and 1 base respectively, with 13 bases between them. The CDR3 loop spans 14 amino acids.